This is a list of T cell receptor beta chains from one sample in a study of blood T cell repertoires in COVID-19. Produced via immunoSEQ multiplex PCR; TCRdb's table is partial and in-frame only. Among about 170,000 clones listed, about 83% were seen once. The sample consisted of peripheral blood. These receptors came from a man aged 40-55 years who had recovered from COVID-19. The CDR3 runs from the conserved cysteine through the conserved F or W. A D gene is named only where the DNA matches it firmly. Some rows mark clone size as missing; the rest say once, few, many or name a class of expanded clone.

d_gene: -; abundance: -; j_gene: TRBJ2-2; v_gene: TRBV4-2; CDR3nt: TGTGCCAGCAGCCAGGGGACTGGGAACACCGGGGAGCTGTTTTTT; CDR3aa: CASSQGTGNTGELFF
d_gene: -; abundance: -; j_gene: TRBJ2-1; v_gene: TRBV6-1; CDR3nt: TGTGCCAGCAGTGAAGACAGGGTTGGCAATGAGCAGTTCTTC; CDR3aa: CASSEDRVGNEQFF
d_gene: TRBD1; abundance: -; j_gene: TRBJ1-6; v_gene: TRBV7-9; CDR3nt: TGTGCCAGCAGCTGGGGACAGGGAAATTCACCCCTCCACTTT; CDR3aa: CASSWGQGNSPLHF
d_gene: -; abundance: -; j_gene: TRBJ2-1; v_gene: TRBV5-1; CDR3nt: TGCGCCAGCAGCCTCCAGCGGGACAACAATGAGCAGTTCTTC; CDR3aa: CASSLQRDNNEQFF
d_gene: TRBD2; abundance: -; j_gene: TRBJ2-1; v_gene: TRBV4-3; CDR3nt: TGCGCCAGCAGCCAAGAAGGGGAGGGGAGGCAGTTCTTC; CDR3aa: CASSQEGEGRQFF
d_gene: -; abundance: few; j_gene: TRBJ2-5; v_gene: TRBV2; CDR3nt: TGTGCCAGCAGTGGGGGGCGTGACAGCGGGGCAAAAGAGACCCAGTACTTC; CDR3aa: CASSGGRDSGAKETQYF
d_gene: -; abundance: -; j_gene: TRBJ1-5; v_gene: TRBV2; CDR3nt: TGTGCCGGCTCCGAGGAAAAGGGGAGCAATCAGCCCCAGCATTTT; CDR3aa: CAGSEEKGSNQPQHF
d_gene: -; abundance: once; j_gene: TRBJ2-1; v_gene: TRBV18; CDR3nt: TGTGCCAGCTCACCCGATGCGGTGCAGTTCTTC; CDR3aa: CASSPDAVQFF
d_gene: TRBD1; abundance: -; j_gene: TRBJ1-2; v_gene: TRBV28; CDR3nt: TGTGCCACCCAGGGGGAGCCTAACTATGGCTACACCTTC; CDR3aa: CATQGEPNYGYTF
d_gene: TRBD1; abundance: -; j_gene: TRBJ2-7; v_gene: TRBV30; CDR3nt: TGTGCCTGGAGTTACAGGGGCCTGGGCCCCTACGAGCAGTACTTC; CDR3aa: CAWSYRGLGPYEQYF
d_gene: TRBD1; abundance: -; j_gene: TRBJ1-6; v_gene: TRBV19; CDR3nt: TGTGCCGGGAGGACAGGGCCGAGTTCACCCCTCCACTTT; CDR3aa: CAGRTGPSSPLHF
d_gene: -; abundance: -; j_gene: TRBJ1-6; v_gene: TRBV4-1; CDR3nt: TGCGCCAGCAGCCAAGGTTACTATTCACCCCTCCACTTT; CDR3aa: CASSQGYYSPLHF
d_gene: TRBD1; abundance: few; j_gene: TRBJ1-5; v_gene: TRBV10-1; CDR3nt: TGCGCCAGCCAGGGAGACAGGGGTGCCAATCAGCCCCAGCATTTT; CDR3aa: CASQGDRGANQPQHF
d_gene: -; abundance: -; j_gene: TRBJ2-7; v_gene: TRBV24-1; CDR3nt: TGTGCCACCAGTGACACCCGAAGCGTCGAGCAGTACTTC; CDR3aa: CATSDTRSVEQYF
d_gene: TRBD1; abundance: -; j_gene: TRBJ1-2; v_gene: TRBV6-5; CDR3nt: TGTGCCAGCAGTCTCGACAGGGACGGCGGCTACACCTTC; CDR3aa: CASSLDRDGGYTF
d_gene: -; abundance: -; j_gene: TRBJ1-4; v_gene: TRBV18; CDR3nt: TGTGCCAGCTCACCCGAGGGGGGGGCTGATGGAAAACTGTTTTTT; CDR3aa: CASSPEGGADGKLFF
d_gene: TRBD1; abundance: -; j_gene: TRBJ1-4; v_gene: TRBV5-4; CDR3nt: TGTGCCAGCAGGGCCGGGACAGGGAATGAAAAACTGTTTTTT; CDR3aa: CASRAGTGNEKLFF
d_gene: -; abundance: -; j_gene: TRBJ1-4; v_gene: TRBV18; CDR3nt: TGTGCCAGCTCACCGCGTTACGCTAATGAAAAACTGTTTTTT; CDR3aa: CASSPRYANEKLFF
d_gene: TRBD2; abundance: -; j_gene: TRBJ2-7; v_gene: TRBV4-3; CDR3nt: TGCGCCAGCAGCCAGTCAGCGGGAAAGGACGAGCAGTACTTC; CDR3aa: CASSQSAGKDEQYF
d_gene: -; abundance: -; j_gene: TRBJ2-3; v_gene: TRBV9; CDR3nt: TGTGCCAGCAGCCTCCCTAATACAGATACGCAGTATTTT; CDR3aa: CASSLPNTDTQYF
d_gene: -; abundance: -; j_gene: TRBJ2-1; v_gene: TRBV11-2; CDR3nt: TGTGCCAGCAGCTTAGTTCTTTCGGGGGAAACATACAATGAGCAGTTCTTC; CDR3aa: CASSLVLSGETYNEQFF
d_gene: TRBD1; abundance: -; j_gene: TRBJ2-3; v_gene: TRBV19; CDR3nt: TGTGCCAGTAGTATAGTGGGGACAGGGGGCCCAGATACGCAGTATTTT; CDR3aa: CASSIVGTGGPDTQYF
d_gene: -; abundance: -; j_gene: TRBJ1-2; v_gene: TRBV10-3; CDR3nt: TGTGCCATCAGTGAGGGCGGGAGTTTGGACTATGGCTACACCTTC; CDR3aa: CAISEGGSLDYGYTF
d_gene: -; abundance: -; j_gene: TRBJ1-2; v_gene: TRBV7-3; CDR3nt: TGTGCCAGCAGCTTAGGGGCAGGGATGGGCTACACCTTC; CDR3aa: CASSLGAGMGYTF
d_gene: TRBD1; abundance: -; j_gene: TRBJ1-2; v_gene: TRBV30; CDR3nt: TGTGCCTGGGGGACAGGGGCTAACTATGGCTACACCTTC; CDR3aa: CAWGTGANYGYTF
d_gene: -; abundance: -; j_gene: TRBJ1-1; v_gene: TRBV7-2; CDR3nt: TGTGCCAGCAGCTTCCTGTATAACACTGAAGCTTTCTTT; CDR3aa: CASSFLYNTEAFF
d_gene: -; abundance: -; j_gene: TRBJ1-1; v_gene: TRBV11-2; CDR3nt: TGTGCCAGCAGCCCCACCGCAGGGAACACTGAAGCTTTCTTT; CDR3aa: CASSPTAGNTEAFF